Listed below are T cell receptor beta chains from one sample, sequenced in a study of regulatory T cells in long-lasting Graves disease. Via MiXCR, TCRdb re-called the multiplex PCR reads, giving one row per CDR3 protein. The data contain about 240,000 distinct CDR3 sequences, 20% to 25% of them singletons. Sequencing was performed on peripheral blood mononuclear cells (PBMCs), taken at new diagnosis, from a patient treated with antithyroid drugs. Receptor source: a female donor with Graves disease. Both conserved end residues are part of each CDR3. The order of the fields is D gene, V gene, J gene, clone size, CDR3 DNA, CDR3 protein. A D gene is named only where the DNA matches it firmly. Clone size is given for some rows only: seen once, a few or many times, or a class if the clone is expanded.

>TRBD1|TRBV5-1|TRBJ2-7|.
TGCGCCAGCAGCTCGTTCCGGGACAGGGATTCCTACGAGCAGTACTTC
CASSSFRDRDSYEQYF
>TRBD2|TRBV6-2/TRBV6-3|TRBJ2-1|few
TGTGCCAGCAAACGGTGGACTAGCGGTTACAATGAGCAGTTCTTC
CASKRWTSGYNEQFF
>TRBD2|TRBV6-2/TRBV6-3|TRBJ2-3|many
TGTGCCAGCAGTAATCAACAGGGCTTGGCTAGCGGGGGCACAGATACGCAGTATTTT
CASSNQQGLASGGTDTQYF
>TRBD2|TRBV3-1|TRBJ2-5|many
TGTGCCAGCAGCCAAGCGGGAGGGGGTGCGACCCAGTACTTC
CASSQAGGGATQYF
>TRBD2|TRBV7-2|TRBJ2-1|many
TGTGCCAGCAGCGACCGGGGGGGGGGTAGCTACAATGAGCAGTTCTTC
CASSDRGGGSYNEQFF
>TRBD1|TRBV28|TRBJ1-2|.
TGTGCCAGCAGTCTAGGGACAGGGGCGGGGTATGGCTACACCTTC
CASSLGTGAGYGYTF
>.|TRBV28|TRBJ2-3|many
TGTGCCAGCACTTCCACGCAGGGAAACACAGATACGCAGTATTTT
CASTSTQGNTDTQYF
>.|TRBV7-9|TRBJ1-4|.
TGTGCCAGCAGCCGCTCCACGACAACTAATGAAAAACTGTTTTTT
CASSRSTTTNEKLFF
>TRBD1|TRBV24-1|TRBJ2-5|many
TGTGCCACCAGTGATATGACAGGGGGGGAGACCCAGTACTTC
CATSDMTGGETQYF
>.|TRBV9|TRBJ2-5|.
TGTGCCAGCAGCGTAGGGGAAGGACTATTGGAGACCCAGTACTTC
CASSVGEGLLETQYF
>TRBD1|TRBV5-1|TRBJ1-5|many
TGCGCCAGCAGCTTGTACCCCTTCGGGACAGGGGCCGCGGGCAATCAGCCCCAGCATTTT
CASSLYPFGTGAAGNQPQHF
>TRBD2|TRBV29-1|TRBJ2-3|many
TGCAGCGTCCAAGCGGGAGCTCCAGATACGCAGTATTTT
CSVQAGAPDTQYF
>.|TRBV7-3|TRBJ1-2|many
TGTGCCAGCAGCTCAGGACCCCACTTGGGCTACACCTTC
CASSSGPHLGYTF
>.|TRBV9|TRBJ1-1|many
TGTGCCAGCAGCGTAGACATACCGGGGAACACTGAAGCTTTCTTT
CASSVDIPGNTEAFF
>TRBD2|TRBV9|TRBJ2-1|many
TGTGCCAGCAGCGTTAGCGCGGGGGTGGGGTACAATGAGCAGTTCTTC
CASSVSAGVGYNEQFF
>.|TRBV7-7|TRBJ2-5|many
TGTGCCAGCAGCTTAGGCGGGAAAGAGACCCAGTACTTC
CASSLGGKETQYF
>.|TRBV4-2|TRBJ2-5|many
TGTGCCAGCAGCCAAGATGTCGGAGAGACCCAGTACTTC
CASSQDVGETQYF
>.|TRBV11-3|TRBJ2-4|few
TGTGCCAGCAGCTTAAATCCTAGCCTACTAGCCAAAAACATTCAGTACTTC
CASSLNPSLLAKNIQYF
>.|TRBV5-1|TRBJ2-1|many
TGCGCCAGCAGCTTGGCTGGCGAGACCTACAATGAGCAGTTCTTC
CASSLAGETYNEQFF
>.|TRBV20-1|TRBJ1-6|once
TGCAGTGCTAGAGTTAATCGACAGTATTCACCCCTCCACTTT
CSARVNRQYSPLHF
>TRBD2|TRBV12-3/TRBV12-4|TRBJ2-5|.
TGTGCCAGCAGTCCACCGGGACTAGCGGGGTCCCTAAGAGAGACCCAGTACTTC
CASSPPGLAGSLRETQYF
>.|TRBV19|TRBJ2-2|few
TGTGCCAGTAGGGCCTTCAGGCCTCACACCGGGGAGCTGTTTTTT
CASRAFRPHTGELFF
>.|TRBV5-4|TRBJ2-7|many
TGTGCCAGCAGCTTGATAGGTATAGGGAACGAGCAGTACTTC
CASSLIGIGNEQYF
>.|TRBV6-2/TRBV6-3|TRBJ2-7|many
TGTGCCAGCAGCCGGGACCTCGAGCAGTACTTC
CASSRDLEQYF
>.|TRBV28|TRBJ2-2|few
TGTGCCAGTTCTGCGGTTCTCGGGGAGCTGTTTTTT
CASSAVLGELFF
>.|TRBV5-1|TRBJ1-2|many
TGCGCCAGCAGCTTGGTGCGGGAGTCCTATGGCTACACCTTC
CASSLVRESYGYTF
>.|TRBV10-2|TRBJ2-7|many
TGCGCCAGCAGGGGGCCGTACGAGCAGTACTTC
CASRGPYEQYF
>TRBD1|TRBV5-1|TRBJ2-3|.
TGCGCCAGCAGCGTACAGGGGGCGAGGACAGATACGCAGTATTTT
CASSVQGARTDTQYF
>.|TRBV7-9|TRBJ1-2|many
TGTGCCAGCAGCTTAGGTGGTGGCTACACCTTC
CASSLGGGYTF
>.|TRBV5-8|TRBJ2-6|few
TGTGCCAGCAGCTTGGCCCGGGGCTCTGGGGCCAACGTCCTGACTTTC
CASSLARGSGANVLTF
>.|TRBV18|TRBJ1-1|many
TGTGCCAGCTCACCATGGCAGTTGAACACTGAAGCTTTCTTT
CASSPWQLNTEAFF
>.|TRBV7-9|TRBJ1-4|.
TGTGCCAGCGCCCTTTTGGGGACAACTAATGAAAAACTGTTTTTT
CASALLGTTNEKLFF
>TRBD2|TRBV6-1|TRBJ2-1|.
TGTGCCAGCAGTGCCCATGGCGGGAGTGTCTACAATGAGCAGTTCTTC
CASSAHGGSVYNEQFF